The following is a T cell receptor beta chain sequence with its context. CDR1 is MNHEY and CDR2 is SMNVEV in the germline V gene (reference sequence). The CDR3 covers 18 residues. V lost 5 bases and J lost 0; bases outside the gene matches: 13. This record comes from a study of shared clonotypes between healthy human individuals. Study at large: CD4 naive cells filled three plates per donor, CD4 memory three, CD8 naive two and CD8 memory one.

Clones were sequenced by immunoSEQ multiplex PCR, and TCRdb holds only the in-frame ones, with some missing. This repertoire shows roughly 520,000 clones, approximately 95% found once; its top ten account for about 0.06%. The J gene is TRBJ1-5, the V gene TRBV27; TRBD1 agrees at 7 bases. The source material was naive CD4+ T cells sorted from blood. Subset specified: CD45RA+ positively selected. The receptor's source is a woman in her twenties or thirties in good health. CDR3 loop: CASSQNPGGIYSNQPQHF. CDR3 DNA: TGTGCCAGCAGTCAGAATCCAGGGGGAATCTATAGCAATCAGCCCCAGCATTTT.